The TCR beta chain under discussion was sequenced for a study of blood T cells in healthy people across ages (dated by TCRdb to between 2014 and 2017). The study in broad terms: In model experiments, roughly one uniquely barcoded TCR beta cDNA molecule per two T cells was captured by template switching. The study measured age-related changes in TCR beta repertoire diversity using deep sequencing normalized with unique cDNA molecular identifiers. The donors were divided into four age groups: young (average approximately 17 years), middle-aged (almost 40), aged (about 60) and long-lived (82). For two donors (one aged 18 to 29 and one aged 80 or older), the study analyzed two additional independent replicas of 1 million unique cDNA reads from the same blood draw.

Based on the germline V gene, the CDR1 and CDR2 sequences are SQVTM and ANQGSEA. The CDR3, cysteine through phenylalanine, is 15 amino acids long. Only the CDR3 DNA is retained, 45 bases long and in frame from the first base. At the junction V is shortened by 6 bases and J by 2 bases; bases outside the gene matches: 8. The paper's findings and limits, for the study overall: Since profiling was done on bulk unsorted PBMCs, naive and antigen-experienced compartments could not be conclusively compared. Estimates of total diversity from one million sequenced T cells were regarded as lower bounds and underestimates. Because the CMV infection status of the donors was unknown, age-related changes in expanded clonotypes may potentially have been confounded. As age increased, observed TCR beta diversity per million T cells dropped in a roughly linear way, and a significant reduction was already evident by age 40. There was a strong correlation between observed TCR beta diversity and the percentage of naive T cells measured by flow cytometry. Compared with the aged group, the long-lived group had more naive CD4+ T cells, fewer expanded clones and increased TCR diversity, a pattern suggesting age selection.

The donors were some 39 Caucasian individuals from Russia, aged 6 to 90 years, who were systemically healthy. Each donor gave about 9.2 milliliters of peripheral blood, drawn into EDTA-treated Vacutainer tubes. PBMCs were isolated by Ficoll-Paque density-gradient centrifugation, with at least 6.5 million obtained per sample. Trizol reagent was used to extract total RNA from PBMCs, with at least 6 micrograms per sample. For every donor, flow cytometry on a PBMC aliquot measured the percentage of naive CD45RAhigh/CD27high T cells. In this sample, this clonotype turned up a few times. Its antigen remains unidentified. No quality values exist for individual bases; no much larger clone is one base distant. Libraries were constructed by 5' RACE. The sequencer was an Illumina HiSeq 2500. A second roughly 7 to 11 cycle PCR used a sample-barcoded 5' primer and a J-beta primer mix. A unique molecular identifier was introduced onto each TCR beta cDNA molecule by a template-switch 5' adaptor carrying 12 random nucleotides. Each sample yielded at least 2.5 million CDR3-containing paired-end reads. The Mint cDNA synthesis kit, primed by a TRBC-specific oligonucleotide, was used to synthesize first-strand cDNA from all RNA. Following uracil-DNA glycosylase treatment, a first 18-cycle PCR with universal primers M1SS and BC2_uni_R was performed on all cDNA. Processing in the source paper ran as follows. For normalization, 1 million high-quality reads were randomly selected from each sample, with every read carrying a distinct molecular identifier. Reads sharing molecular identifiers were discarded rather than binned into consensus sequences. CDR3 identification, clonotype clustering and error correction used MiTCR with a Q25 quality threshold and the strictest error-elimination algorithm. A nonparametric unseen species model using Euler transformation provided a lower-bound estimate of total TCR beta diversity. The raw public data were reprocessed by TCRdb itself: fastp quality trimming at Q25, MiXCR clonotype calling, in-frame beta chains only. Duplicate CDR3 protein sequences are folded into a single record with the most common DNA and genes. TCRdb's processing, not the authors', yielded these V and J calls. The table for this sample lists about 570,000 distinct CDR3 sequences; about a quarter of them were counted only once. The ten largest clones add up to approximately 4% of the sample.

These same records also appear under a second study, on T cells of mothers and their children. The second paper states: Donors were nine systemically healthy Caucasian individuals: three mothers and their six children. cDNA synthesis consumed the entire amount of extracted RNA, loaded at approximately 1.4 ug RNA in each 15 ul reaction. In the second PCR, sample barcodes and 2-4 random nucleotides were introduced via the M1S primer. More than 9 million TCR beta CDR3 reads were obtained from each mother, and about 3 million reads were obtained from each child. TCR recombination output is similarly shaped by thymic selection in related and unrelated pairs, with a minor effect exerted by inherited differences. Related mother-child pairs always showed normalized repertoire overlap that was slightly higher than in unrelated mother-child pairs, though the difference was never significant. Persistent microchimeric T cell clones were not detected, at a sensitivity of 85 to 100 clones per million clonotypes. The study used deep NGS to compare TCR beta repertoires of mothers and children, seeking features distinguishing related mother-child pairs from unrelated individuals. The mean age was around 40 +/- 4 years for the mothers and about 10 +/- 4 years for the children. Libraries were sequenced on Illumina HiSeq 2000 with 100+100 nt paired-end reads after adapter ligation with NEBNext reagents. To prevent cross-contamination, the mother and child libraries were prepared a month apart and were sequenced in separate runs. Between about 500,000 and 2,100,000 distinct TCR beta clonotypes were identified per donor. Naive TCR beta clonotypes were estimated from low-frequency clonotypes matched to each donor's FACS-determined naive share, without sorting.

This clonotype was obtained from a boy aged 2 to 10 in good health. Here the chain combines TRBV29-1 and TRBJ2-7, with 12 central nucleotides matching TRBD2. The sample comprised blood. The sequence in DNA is TGCAGCGTCCTCACTAGCGGGGGGCCGGCCTACGAGCAGTACTTC. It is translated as CSVLTSGGPAYEQYF.